The rows below give T cell receptor beta chains drawn from one sample of a study of OX40 agonist ivuxolimab in advanced cancers. Measured with immunoSEQ multiplex PCR; TCRdb has only the in-frame clones, and not every one. The sample comprises around 72,000 clones, around 84% of which are singletons, and under 9.5% rests with the top ten. Sequenced material: CD4+ or CD8+ T cells sorted from blood, taken in a trial of the OX40 agonist ivuxolimab. The source is an adult with an advanced solid tumor such as melanoma, head and neck, liver or kidney cancer. Each CDR3 is given with its conserved first and last residue. A D gene is named only where the DNA matches it firmly. Only part of the rows carry a size: once, few, many, or a class if the clone is expanded.

J gene | D gene | clone size | V gene | CDR3 protein | CDR3 DNA
TRBJ2-3 | NA | NA | TRBV2 | CASSVARVVDTQYF | TGTGCCAGCAGTGTTGCCAGGGTGGTAGATACGCAGTATTTT
TRBJ1-4 | NA | NA | TRBV2 | CASSKAGTGLTATNEKLFF | TGTGCCAGCAGTAAGGCAGGGACCGGCTTGACTGCAACTAATGAAAAACTGTTTTTT
TRBJ1-6 | NA | NA | TRBV7-8 | CASSSREGTSAPLHF | TGTGCCAGCAGCTCGAGAGAAGGGACCTCGGCCCCCCTCCACTTT
TRBJ1-2 | NA | once | TRBV19 | CASSIRHRDLIRGYGYTF | TGTGCCAGTAGTATCAGGCACAGGGACCTAATCAGAGGCTATGGCTACACCTTC
TRBJ2-1 | NA | NA | TRBV20-1 | CSAGHNEQFF | TGCAGTGCTGGCCACAATGAGCAGTTCTTC
TRBJ2-1 | TRBD1 | NA | TRBV30 | CAWRRQGGAEQFF | TGTGCCTGGAGAAGACAGGGTGGTGCTGAGCAGTTCTTC
TRBJ2-5 | NA | NA | TRBV10-3 | CAISESDAETQYF | TGTGCCATCAGTGAGTCGGACGCAGAGACCCAGTACTTC
TRBJ1-2 | NA | NA | TRBV29-1 | CSATGTTDGYTF | TGCAGCGCCACCGGGACAACGGATGGCTACACCTTC
TRBJ2-7 | NA | NA | TRBV11-2 | CASSPTTGTYEQYF | TGTGCCAGCAGCCCGACGACGGGTACCTACGAGCAGTACTTC
TRBJ2-3 | TRBD1 | NA | TRBV27 | CASSPRDRVTDTQYF | TGTGCCAGCAGTCCCCGGGACAGGGTCACAGATACGCAGTATTTT
TRBJ2-3 | TRBD1 | NA | TRBV6-5 | CASSKTTGDTDTQYF | TGTGCCAGCAGTAAGACGACAGGGGATACAGATACGCAGTATTTT
TRBJ2-5 | NA | NA | TRBV5-6 | CASSPSGGTETQYF | TGTGCCAGCAGCCCCTCCGGGGGCACAGAGACCCAGTACTTC
TRBJ1-2 | NA | NA | TRBV28 | CASRPTLMGAYGYTF | TGTGCCAGCAGACCCACGCTCATGGGGGCCTATGGCTACACCTTC
TRBJ1-4 | NA | NA | TRBV2 | CASTTGGEKLFF | TGTGCCAGCACTACAGGAGGGGAAAAACTGTTTTTT
TRBJ1-4 | NA | NA | TRBV2 | CASHPWTNEKLFF | TGTGCCAGCCACCCGTGGACTAATGAAAAACTGTTTTTT
TRBJ1-5 | NA | NA | TRBV11-2 | CASSPWTESNQPQHF | TGTGCCAGCAGCCCGTGGACGGAAAGCAATCAGCCCCAGCATTTT
TRBJ2-5 | TRBD1 | NA | TRBV5-1 | CASSLSHGTGGETQYF | TGCGCCAGCAGCTTATCTCACGGGACAGGGGGTGAGACCCAGTACTTC
TRBJ2-5 | TRBD2 | NA | TRBV5-1 | CASSFNLAGGPRETQYF | TGCGCCAGCAGCTTTAACCTAGCGGGGGGGCCAAGGGAGACCCAGTACTTC
TRBJ1-1 | TRBD1 | NA | TRBV7-9 | CASSLWGQGASTEAFF | TGTGCCAGCAGCTTATGGGGACAGGGGGCGAGCACTGAAGCTTTCTTT
TRBJ2-4 | TRBD1 | NA | TRBV2 | CASNLGGDNIQYF | TGTGCCAGCAATTTAGGGGGCGATAACATTCAGTACTTC
TRBJ1-2 | NA | NA | TRBV5-1 | CASSLGTTGRGYTF | TGCGCCAGCAGCTTGGGAACTACAGGGAGAGGCTACACCTTC
TRBJ2-7 | NA | few | TRBV18 | CASSPNWGITGLEQYF | TGTGCCAGCTCACCTAATTGGGGCATAACAGGCCTCGAGCAGTACTTC
TRBJ2-3 | NA | NA | TRBV7-8 | CASSLSSQGTQYF | TGTGCCAGCAGCTTATCATCACAGGGTACGCAGTATTTT
TRBJ2-2 | TRBD1 | once | TRBV6-4 | CASRDRHTGELFF | TGTGCCAGCAGGGACAGGCACACCGGGGAGCTGTTTTTT
TRBJ2-7 | TRBD1 | NA | TRBV19 | CASSGTTGGYEQYF | TGTGCCAGTAGTGGGACGACAGGGGGCTACGAGCAGTACTTC
TRBJ1-2 | NA | few | TRBV27 | CASRGTENYGYTF | TGTGCCAGCCGCGGGACGGAGAACTATGGCTACACCTTC
TRBJ1-5 | NA | NA | TRBV28 | CASTWGVGRNQPQHF | TGTGCCAGCACTTGGGGGGTCGGGCGCAATCAGCCCCAGCATTTT
TRBJ1-2 | NA | NA | TRBV27 | CASSADARGYTF | TGTGCCAGCAGCGCGGACGCCAGGGGCTACACCTTC
TRBJ1-1 | TRBD1 | NA | TRBV2 | CASSGTGRWDTEAFF | TGTGCCAGCAGTGGGACAGGGAGATGGGACACTGAAGCTTTCTTT
TRBJ2-5 | NA | NA | TRBV5-1 | CASSIQETQYF | TGCGCCAGCAGCATACAAGAGACCCAGTACTTC
TRBJ2-5 | TRBD1 | NA | TRBV6-1 | CASSEATGITETQYF | TGTGCCAGCAGTGAAGCGACAGGGATTACAGAGACCCAGTACTTC
TRBJ2-7 | NA | NA | TRBV5-1 | CASRSGDGGKYEQYF | TGCGCCAGCAGGTCAGGGGACGGGGGGAAATACGAGCAGTACTTC
TRBJ2-3 | NA | NA | TRBV7-9 | CASSLGDSPAGTDTQYF | TGTGCCAGCAGCTTAGGCGACAGCCCCGCGGGCACAGATACGCAGTATTTT
TRBJ1-3 | NA | NA | TRBV4-1 | CASSQAVQGPSGNTIYF | TGCGCCAGCAGCCAAGCGGTACAGGGCCCGTCTGGAAACACCATATATTTT
TRBJ1-6 | NA | NA | TRBV6-1 | CASSEGGGNSPLHF | TGTGCCAGCAGTGAAGGGGGAGGTAATTCACCCCTCCACTTT
TRBJ2-2 | TRBD1 | NA | TRBV5-5 | CASSLGQGVPGELFF | TGTGCCAGCAGCTTAGGACAGGGGGTACCCGGGGAGCTGTTTTTT
TRBJ1-2 | NA | NA | TRBV7-2 | CASSLAWRGYGYTF | TGTGCCAGCAGCTTAGCTTGGAGGGGGTATGGCTACACCTTC
TRBJ1-2 | TRBD1 | NA | TRBV30 | CALEGGRSNYGYTF | TGTGCCTTGGAAGGGGGCCGTTCTAACTATGGCTACACCTTC
TRBJ1-1 | NA | NA | TRBV30 | CAWSPPYGTDEAFF | TGTGCCTGGAGTCCCCCCTACGGGACGGACGAAGCTTTCTTT
TRBJ2-7 | TRBD1 | NA | TRBV12-5 | CASGLSQGAPEQYF | TGTGCTAGTGGTTTGTCACAGGGGGCCCCCGAGCAGTACTTC
TRBJ2-3 | NA | NA | TRBV25-1 | CASSIPGKGSDTQYF | TGTGCCAGCAGTATACCGGGAAAAGGGTCAGATACGCAGTATTTT
TRBJ1-1 | TRBD1 | NA | TRBV28 | CASSALRDRLNTEAFF | TGTGCCAGCAGTGCCCTCCGGGACAGATTGAACACTGAAGCTTTCTTT
TRBJ1-4 | NA | NA | TRBV19 | CASKKSPGTPREKLFF | TGTGCCAGTAAGAAATCGCCCGGGACCCCACGCGAAAAACTGTTTTTT
TRBJ2-5 | NA | once | TRBV7-2 | CASSLLAETQYF | TGTGCCAGCAGCTTATTGGCAGAGACCCAGTACTTC
TRBJ2-3 | NA | NA | TRBV21-1 | CASSKEFSLGDCSSTDTQYF | TGTGCCAGCAGCAAAGAGTTCAGTTTAGGGGACTGTTCTAGCACAGATACGCAGTATTTT
TRBJ1-4 | NA | NA | TRBV1 | CTSSQIETGRREKLFF | TGCACCAGCAGCCAGATAGAGACAGGGAGAAGAGAAAAACTGTTTTTT
TRBJ2-5 | NA | NA | TRBV4-1 | CASSQDWARRETQYF | TGCGCCAGCAGCCAAGATTGGGCCAGGCGAGAGACCCAGTACTTC
TRBJ2-5 | NA | NA | TRBV10-1 | CASREQRTGIQETQYF | TGCGCCAGCAGAGAACAGAGAACGGGGATTCAAGAGACCCAGTACTTC
TRBJ1-1 | TRBD1 | NA | TRBV6-5 | CASSYGQGMAEAFF | TGTGCCAGCAGTTACGGACAGGGCATGGCTGAAGCTTTCTTT
TRBJ1-4 | NA | few | TRBV2 | CASSFKAWEKLFF | TGTGCCAGCAGTTTCAAAGCTTGGGAAAAACTGTTTTTT
TRBJ1-1 | NA | NA | TRBV7-6 | CASSLEDSLEAFF | TGTGCCAGCAGCTTAGAGGACTCTCTAGAAGCTTTCTTT
TRBJ2-7 | NA | NA | TRBV5-4 | CASSFELREQYF | TGTGCCAGCAGCTTCGAGTTGAGGGAGCAGTACTTC
TRBJ1-1 | TRBD1 | few | TRBV5-8 | CASSLWDRNTEAFF | TGTGCCAGCAGCTTGTGGGACAGAAACACTGAAGCTTTCTTT
TRBJ2-5 | TRBD2 | NA | TRBV5-1 | CASRLSGVQETQYF | TGCGCCAGCAGACTTAGCGGGGTCCAAGAGACCCAGTACTTC